The entry below describes one TCR beta chain. What it binds is not known. This entry belongs to a study of T cell responses to AZD1222 COVID-19 vaccine. As for the study in general: It was second doses at about 4 or about 12 weeks that were pooled.

Germline V CDR1 and CDR2: MGHRA, YSYEKL. The CDR3 runs to 16 residues. Losses at the gene ends were 0 bases for V and 6 bases for J; bases not matched to a gene: 4. Overall study findings and caveats: After the peak T cell response, and only then, were repertoires sampled. A reported finding is that nearly half of spike-specific TCRs target unmutated variant regions. When two AZD1222 doses had been given, Spike-specific TCR breadth and depth rose.

The assay was immunoSEQ multiplex PCR, and TCRdb's table has in-frame clones only and misses some. The data show roughly 110,000 clones, around 90% seen once. The receptor was derived from an adult in good health. V is TRBV4-1 and J is TRBJ1-4, with 10 bases fitting TRBD1. The sample in question was peripheral blood, obtained on day 0 of AZD1222 vaccination. CDR3 nucleotides: TGCGCCAGCAGCCAAGATAGGGGACAGGGGCATGAAAAACTGTTTTTT. This encodes CASSQDRGQGHEKLFF.